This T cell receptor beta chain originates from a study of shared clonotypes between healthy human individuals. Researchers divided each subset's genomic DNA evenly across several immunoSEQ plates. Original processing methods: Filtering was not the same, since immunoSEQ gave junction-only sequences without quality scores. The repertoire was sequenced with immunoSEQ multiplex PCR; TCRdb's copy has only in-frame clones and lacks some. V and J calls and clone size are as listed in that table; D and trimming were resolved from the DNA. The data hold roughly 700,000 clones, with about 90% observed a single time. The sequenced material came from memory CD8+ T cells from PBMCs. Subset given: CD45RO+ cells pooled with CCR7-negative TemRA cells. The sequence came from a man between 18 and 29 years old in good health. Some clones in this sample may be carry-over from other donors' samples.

As DNA, the CDR3 is TGTGCCAGCAGCGCTTTGTGGACAGCCTACAATGAGCAGTTCTTC. It yields the protein CASSALWTAYNEQFF. The chain links TRBV2 to TRBJ2-1; possible D gene TRBD1, 6 bases. With 6 bases removed from V and 2 bases from J, the gap between germline ends came to 14 bases. In germline, CDR1 is SNHLY, CDR2 FYNNEI. The CDR3 is 15 amino acids.